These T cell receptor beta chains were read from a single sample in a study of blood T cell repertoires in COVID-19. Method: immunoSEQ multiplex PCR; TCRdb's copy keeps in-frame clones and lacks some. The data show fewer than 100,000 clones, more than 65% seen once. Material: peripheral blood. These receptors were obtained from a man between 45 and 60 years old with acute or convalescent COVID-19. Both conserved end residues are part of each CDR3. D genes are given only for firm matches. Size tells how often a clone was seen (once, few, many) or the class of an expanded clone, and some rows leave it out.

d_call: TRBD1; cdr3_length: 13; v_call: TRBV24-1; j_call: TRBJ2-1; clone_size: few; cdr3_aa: CATSGTAYNEQFF; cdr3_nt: TGTGCCACCAGCGGGACAGCTTACAATGAGCAGTTCTTC
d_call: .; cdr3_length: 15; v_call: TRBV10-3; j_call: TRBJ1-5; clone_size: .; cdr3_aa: CAISEGREAGQPQHF; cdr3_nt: TGTGCCATCAGTGAAGGCAGGGAGGCAGGTCAGCCCCAGCATTTT
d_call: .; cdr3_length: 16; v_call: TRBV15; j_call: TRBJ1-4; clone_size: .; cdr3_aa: CATSRPSTGFNEKLFF; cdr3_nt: TGTGCCACCAGCAGACCCTCGACAGGCTTTAATGAAAAACTGTTTTTT
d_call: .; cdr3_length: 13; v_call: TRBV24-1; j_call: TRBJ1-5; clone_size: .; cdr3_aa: CATGGGWNQPQHF; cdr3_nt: TGTGCCACGGGGGGGGGTTGGAATCAGCCCCAGCATTTT
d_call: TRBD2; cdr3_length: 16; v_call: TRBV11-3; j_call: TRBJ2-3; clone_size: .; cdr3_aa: CASSLGLAGHTDTQYF; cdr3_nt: TGTGCCAGCAGCTTAGGGCTAGCGGGGCACACAGATACGCAGTATTTT
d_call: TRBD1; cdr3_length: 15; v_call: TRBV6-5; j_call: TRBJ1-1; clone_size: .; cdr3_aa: CASSTRTGFHTEAFF; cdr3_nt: TGTGCCAGCAGTACTCGGACAGGGTTCCACACTGAAGCTTTCTTT
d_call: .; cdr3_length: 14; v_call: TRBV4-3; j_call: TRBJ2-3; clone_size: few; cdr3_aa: CASSQEGSHDTQYF; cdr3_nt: TGCGCCAGCAGCCAGGAGGGCAGTCACGATACGCAGTATTTT
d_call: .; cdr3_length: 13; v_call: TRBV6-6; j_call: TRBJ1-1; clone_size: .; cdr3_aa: CASSYTGQTEAFF; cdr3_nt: TGTGCCAGCAGTTACACAGGGCAAACTGAAGCTTTCTTT
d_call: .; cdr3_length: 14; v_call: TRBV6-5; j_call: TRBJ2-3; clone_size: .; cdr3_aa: CASRRDSGTDTQYF; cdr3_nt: TGTGCCAGCAGACGGGATTCAGGCACAGATACGCAGTATTTT
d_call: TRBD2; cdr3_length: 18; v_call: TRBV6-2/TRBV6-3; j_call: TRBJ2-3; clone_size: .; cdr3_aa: CASSYTAGGPQRTDTQYF; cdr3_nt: TGTGCCAGCAGTTATACCGCGGGAGGGCCCCAACGCACAGATACGCAGTATTTT
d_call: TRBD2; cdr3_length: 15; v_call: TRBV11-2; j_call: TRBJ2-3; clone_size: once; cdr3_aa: CASSLAGGSTDTQYF; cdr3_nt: TGTGCCAGCAGCTTAGCGGGGGGGTCCACAGATACGCAGTATTTT
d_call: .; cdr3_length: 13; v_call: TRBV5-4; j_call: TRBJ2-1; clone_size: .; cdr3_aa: CASSLDTYNEQFF; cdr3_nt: TGTGCCAGCAGCTTGGACACCTACAATGAGCAGTTCTTC
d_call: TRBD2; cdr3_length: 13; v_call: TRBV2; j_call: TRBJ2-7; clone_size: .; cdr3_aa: CASSGGGGYEQYF; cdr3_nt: TGTGCCAGCAGCGGGGGGGGAGGCTACGAGCAGTACTTC
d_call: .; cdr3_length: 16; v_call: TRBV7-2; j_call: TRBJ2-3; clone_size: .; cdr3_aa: CASSLSRLGATDTQYF; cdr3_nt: TGTGCCAGCAGCTTATCTCGACTAGGAGCGACAGATACGCAGTATTTT
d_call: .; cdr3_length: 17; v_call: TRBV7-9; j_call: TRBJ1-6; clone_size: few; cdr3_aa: CASSPFLSRGTNSPLHF; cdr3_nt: TGTGCCAGCAGCCCCTTCCTTTCCAGGGGTACTAATTCACCCCTCCACTTT
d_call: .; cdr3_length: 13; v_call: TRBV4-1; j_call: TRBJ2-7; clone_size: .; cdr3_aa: CASSQDIGERTYF; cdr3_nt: TGCGCCAGCAGCCAAGATATAGGGGAACGGACGTACTTC
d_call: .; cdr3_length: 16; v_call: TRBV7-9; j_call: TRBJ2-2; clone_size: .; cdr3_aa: CASTENRASNTGELFF; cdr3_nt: TGTGCCAGCACCGAAAACAGGGCTTCGAACACCGGGGAGCTGTTTTTT
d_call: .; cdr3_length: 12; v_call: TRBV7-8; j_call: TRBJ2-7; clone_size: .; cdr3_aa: CASSLTQGQQYF; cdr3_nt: TGTGCCAGCAGCTTAACGCAGGGCCAGCAGTACTTC
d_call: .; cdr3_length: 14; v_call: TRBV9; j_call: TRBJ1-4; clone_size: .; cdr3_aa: CASSSDSYNEKLFF; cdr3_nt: TGTGCCAGCAGTTCTGACAGTTATAATGAAAAACTGTTTTTT
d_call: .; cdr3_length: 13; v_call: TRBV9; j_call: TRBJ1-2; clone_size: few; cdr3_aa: CASSEDSYYGYTF; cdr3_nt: TGTGCCAGCAGCGAAGACAGCTACTATGGCTACACCTTC
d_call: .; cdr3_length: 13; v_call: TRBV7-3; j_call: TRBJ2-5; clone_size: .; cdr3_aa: CASSYDRSGTQYF; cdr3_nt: TGTGCCAGCAGCTACGACCGCTCAGGGACCCAGTACTTC
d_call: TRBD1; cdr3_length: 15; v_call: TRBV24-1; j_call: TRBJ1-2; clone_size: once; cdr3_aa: CATSDPGQGLGGYTF; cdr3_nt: TGTGCCACCAGTGATCCTGGACAGGGGCTGGGTGGCTACACCTTC
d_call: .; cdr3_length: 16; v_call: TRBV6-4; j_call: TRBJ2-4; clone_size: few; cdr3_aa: CASSDGRELAKNIQYF; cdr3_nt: TGTGCCAGCAGTGACGGGCGGGAACTAGCCAAAAACATTCAGTACTTC
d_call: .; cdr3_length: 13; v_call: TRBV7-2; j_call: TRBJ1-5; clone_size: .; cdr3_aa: CASSSGGWEPQHF; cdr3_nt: TGTGCCAGCAGCTCCGGGGGTTGGGAGCCCCAGCATTTT
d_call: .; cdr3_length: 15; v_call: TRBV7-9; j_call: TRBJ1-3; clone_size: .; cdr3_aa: CASSIGGEGGNTIYF; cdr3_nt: TGTGCCAGCAGCATAGGGGGGGAAGGAGGAAACACCATATATTTT
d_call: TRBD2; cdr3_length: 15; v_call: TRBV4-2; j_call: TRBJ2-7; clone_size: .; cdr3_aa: CASSQDPSGTGEQYF; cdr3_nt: TGTGCCAGCAGCCAAGATCCTAGCGGAACGGGCGAGCAGTACTTC
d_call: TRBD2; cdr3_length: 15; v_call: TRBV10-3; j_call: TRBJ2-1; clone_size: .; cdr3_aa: CAIRGTSGSYNEQFF; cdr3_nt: TGTGCCATCAGGGGGACTAGCGGATCCTACAATGAGCAGTTCTTC
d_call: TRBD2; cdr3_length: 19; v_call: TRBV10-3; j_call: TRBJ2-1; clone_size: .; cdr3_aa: CAISESRSGGARVTNEQFF; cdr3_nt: TGTGCCATCAGTGAGTCGCGGAGCGGGGGGGCCAGAGTCACGAATGAGCAGTTCTTC
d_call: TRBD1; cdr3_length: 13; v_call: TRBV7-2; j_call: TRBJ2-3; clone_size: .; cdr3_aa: CASSLFTGETQYF; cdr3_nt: TGTGCCAGCAGCTTGTTTACAGGGGAAACGCAGTATTTT
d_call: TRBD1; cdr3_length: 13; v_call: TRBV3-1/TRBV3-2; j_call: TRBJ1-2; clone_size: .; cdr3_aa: CASTRQGNYGYTF; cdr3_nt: TGTGCCAGCACCCGACAGGGCAACTATGGCTACACCTTC
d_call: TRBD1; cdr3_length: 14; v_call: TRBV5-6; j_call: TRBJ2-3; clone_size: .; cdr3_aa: CASSFDRGTDTQYF; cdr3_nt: TGTGCCAGCAGCTTCGACAGGGGCACAGATACGCAGTATTTT
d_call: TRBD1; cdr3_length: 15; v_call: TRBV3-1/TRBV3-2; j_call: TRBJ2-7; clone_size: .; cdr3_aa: CASSRRKGTGAEQYF; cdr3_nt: TGTGCCAGCAGCCGCCGGAAAGGGACAGGGGCCGAGCAGTACTTC
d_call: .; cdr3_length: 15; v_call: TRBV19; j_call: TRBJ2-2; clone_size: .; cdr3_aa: CASSFGHLLSGELFF; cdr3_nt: TGTGCCAGTAGTTTCGGACACCTCCTTTCCGGGGAGCTGTTTTTT
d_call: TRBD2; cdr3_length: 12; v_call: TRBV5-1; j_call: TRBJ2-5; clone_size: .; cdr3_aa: CASSPGGETQYF; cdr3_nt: TGCGCCAGCAGCCCGGGAGGGGAGACCCAGTACTTC
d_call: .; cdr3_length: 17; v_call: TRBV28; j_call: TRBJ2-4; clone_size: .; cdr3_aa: CASSTRGGRPAFDIQYF; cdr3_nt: TGTGCCAGCAGTACACGAGGAGGTCGTCCAGCGTTCGACATTCAGTACTTC
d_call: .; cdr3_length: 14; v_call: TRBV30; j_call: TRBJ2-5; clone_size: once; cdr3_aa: CAWRRPDSRETQYF; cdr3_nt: TGTGCCTGGAGACGGCCTGACAGCAGGGAGACCCAGTACTTC
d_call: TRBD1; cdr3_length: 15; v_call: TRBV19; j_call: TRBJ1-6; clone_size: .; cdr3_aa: CASSPPGTENSPLHF; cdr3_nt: TGTGCCAGTAGTCCCCCCGGGACAGAGAATTCACCCCTCCACTTT
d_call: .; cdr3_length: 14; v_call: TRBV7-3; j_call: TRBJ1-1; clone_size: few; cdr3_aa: CASSPNRASTEAFF; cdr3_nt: TGTGCCAGCAGCCCTAACAGGGCAAGCACTGAAGCTTTCTTT
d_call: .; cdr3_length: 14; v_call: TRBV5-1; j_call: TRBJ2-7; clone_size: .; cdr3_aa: CASTRDRTLNEQYF; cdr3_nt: TGCGCCAGCACGCGGGACCGTACGCTGAACGAGCAGTACTTC
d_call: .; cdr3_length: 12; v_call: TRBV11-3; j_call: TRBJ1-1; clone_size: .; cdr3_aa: CASSLGTNEAFF; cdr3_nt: TGTGCCAGCAGCTTAGGGACAAATGAAGCTTTCTTT
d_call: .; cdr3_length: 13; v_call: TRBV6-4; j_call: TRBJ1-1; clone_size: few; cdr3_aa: CASSLRTNTEAFF; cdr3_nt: TGTGCCAGCAGTCTCCGGACAAACACTGAAGCTTTCTTT
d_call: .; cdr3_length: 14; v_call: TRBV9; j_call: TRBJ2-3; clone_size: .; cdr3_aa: CASSEGPSQEAQYF; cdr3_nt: TGTGCCAGCAGCGAGGGTCCGTCCCAGGAGGCGCAGTATTTT
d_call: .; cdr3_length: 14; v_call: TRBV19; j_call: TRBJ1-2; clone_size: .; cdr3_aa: CASSISDRPIGYTF; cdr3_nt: TGTGCCAGTAGTATTTCTGACAGGCCGATTGGCTACACCTTC
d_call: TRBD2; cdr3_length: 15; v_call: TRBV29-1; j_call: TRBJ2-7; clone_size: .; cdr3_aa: CSVEVGPSGSYEQYF; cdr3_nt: TGCAGCGTTGAAGTAGGGCCTAGCGGGAGTTACGAGCAGTACTTC
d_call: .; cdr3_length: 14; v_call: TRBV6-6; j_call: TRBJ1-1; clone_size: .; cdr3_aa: CASTRVGGNTEAFF; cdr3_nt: TGTGCCAGCACTCGGGTGGGGGGAAACACTGAAGCTTTCTTT
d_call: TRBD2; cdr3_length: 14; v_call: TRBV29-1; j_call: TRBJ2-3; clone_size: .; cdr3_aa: CSVWTSGRRDTQYF; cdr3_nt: TGCAGCGTTTGGACTAGCGGGAGGAGAGATACGCAGTATTTT
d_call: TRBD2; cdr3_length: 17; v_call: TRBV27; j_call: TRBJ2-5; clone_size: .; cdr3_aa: CASSFLGLAGGIETQYF; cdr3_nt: TGTGCCAGCAGTTTCCTGGGACTAGCGGGGGGCATAGAGACCCAGTACTTC
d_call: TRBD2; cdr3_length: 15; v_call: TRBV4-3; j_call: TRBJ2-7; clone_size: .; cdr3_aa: CASSLAPGGSYEQYF; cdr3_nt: TGCGCCAGCAGCCTCGCCCCGGGAGGGTCCTACGAGCAGTACTTC
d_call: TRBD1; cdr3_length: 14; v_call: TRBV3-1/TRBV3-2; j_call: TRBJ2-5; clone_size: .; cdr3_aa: CASSQGTGAETQYF; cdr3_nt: TGTGCCAGCAGCCAAGGCACAGGGGCGGAGACCCAGTACTTC
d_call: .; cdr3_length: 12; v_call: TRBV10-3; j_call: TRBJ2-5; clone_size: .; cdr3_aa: CATRTEGETQYF; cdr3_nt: TGTGCCACCCGGACAGAAGGAGAGACCCAGTACTTC
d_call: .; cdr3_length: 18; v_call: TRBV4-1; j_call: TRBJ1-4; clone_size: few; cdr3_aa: CASSQTSGRWKSGEKLFF; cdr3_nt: TGCGCCAGCAGCCAAACCTCGGGGAGGTGGAAATCGGGTGAAAAACTGTTTTTT
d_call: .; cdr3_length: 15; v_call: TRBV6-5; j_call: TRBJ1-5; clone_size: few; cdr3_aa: CASSPNRALNQPQHF; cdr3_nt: TGTGCCAGCAGCCCGAACAGGGCCCTCAATCAGCCCCAGCATTTT
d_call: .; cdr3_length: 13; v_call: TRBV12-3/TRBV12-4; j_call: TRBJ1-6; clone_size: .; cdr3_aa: CASSLADSTPPHF; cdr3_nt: TGTGCCAGCAGTCTAGCGGACAGCACACCCCCCCACTTT
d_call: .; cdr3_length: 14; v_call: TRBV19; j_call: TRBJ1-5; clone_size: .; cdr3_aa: CASTQRGNNQPQHF; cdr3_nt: TGTGCCAGTACCCAAAGAGGGAACAATCAGCCCCAGCATTTT
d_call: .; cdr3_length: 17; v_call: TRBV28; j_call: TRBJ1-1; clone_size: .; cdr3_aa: CASSPYEGSPRNTEAFF; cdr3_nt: TGTGCCAGCAGTCCCTATGAGGGAAGTCCGAGAAACACTGAAGCTTTCTTT